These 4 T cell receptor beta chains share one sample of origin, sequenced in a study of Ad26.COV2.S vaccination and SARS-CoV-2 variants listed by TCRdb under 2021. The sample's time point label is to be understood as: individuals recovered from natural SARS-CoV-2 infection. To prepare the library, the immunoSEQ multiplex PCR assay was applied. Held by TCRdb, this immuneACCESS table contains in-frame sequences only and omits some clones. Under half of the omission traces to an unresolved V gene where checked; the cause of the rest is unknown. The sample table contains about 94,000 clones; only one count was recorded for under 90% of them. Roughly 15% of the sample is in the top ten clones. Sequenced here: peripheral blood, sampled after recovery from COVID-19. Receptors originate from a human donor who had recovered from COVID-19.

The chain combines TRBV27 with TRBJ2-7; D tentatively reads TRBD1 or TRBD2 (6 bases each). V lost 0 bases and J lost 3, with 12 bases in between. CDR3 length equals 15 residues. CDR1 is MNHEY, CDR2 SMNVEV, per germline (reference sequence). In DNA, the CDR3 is TGTGCCAGCAGTTTATCGGAGGGACACTACTACGAGCAGTACTTC. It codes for CASSLSEGHYYEQYF.

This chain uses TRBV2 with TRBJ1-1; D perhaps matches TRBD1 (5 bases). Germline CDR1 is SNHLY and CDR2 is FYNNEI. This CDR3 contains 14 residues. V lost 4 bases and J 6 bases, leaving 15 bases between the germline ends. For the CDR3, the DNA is TGTGCCAGCAGTGTTGTGAGGTGGGGGGCTGAAGCTTTCTTT. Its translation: CASSVVRWGAEAFF.

CDR3 sequence: CASSDEQFF. DNA for the CDR3: TGTGCCAGTTCAGATGAGCAGTTCTTC. V and J are TRBV7-9 and TRBJ2-1; D gene unclear. The V and J ends lost 9 bases and 8 bases respectively, with 5 bases between them. The CDR3 spans 9 residues. Germline-derived CDR1 and CDR2 are SEHNR and FQNEAQ (reference sequence).

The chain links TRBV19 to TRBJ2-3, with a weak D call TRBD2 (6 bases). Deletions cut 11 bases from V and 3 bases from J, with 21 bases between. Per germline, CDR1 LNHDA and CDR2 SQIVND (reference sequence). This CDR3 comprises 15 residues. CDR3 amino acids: CASKRTIPGTDTQYF. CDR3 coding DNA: TGTGCCTCAAAAAGGACTATCCCGGGGACAGATACGCAGTATTTT.